The 19 T cell receptor beta chains listed next were all sequenced from one sample in a study of technical replicates of blood from several donors. Assay: immunoSEQ multiplex PCR; the TCRdb copy retains only in-frame clones and omits some. The sample consists of roughly 80,000 clones, around 91% of them appearing once. Sequenced input: T cells isolated from PBMCs. The receptors originated from a human donor in good health.

The chain combines TRBV27 with TRBJ2-7, with D maybe TRBD1 (6 bases). The V end was cut by 5 bases, the J end by 3 bases, with 11 bases between. Germline lookup yields CDR1 MNHEY and CDR2 SMNVEV (reference sequence). The CDR3 has 13 amino acids. The CDR3 coding sequence is TGTGCCAGCAGTGAGGGACAAAACTACGAGCAGTACTTC. Amino acid sequence: CASSEGQNYEQYF.

The V and J genes are TRBV28 and TRBJ2-7; 9 nucleotides match TRBD1. The trim removed 5 bases at V and 4 bases at J, leaving 6 bases unmatched. This CDR3 region has 14 residues. Germline assignment: CDR1 MDHEN and CDR2 SYDVKM. The DNA for the CDR3 is TGTGCCAGCAGTCTAGGGACAGGGCAATACGAGCAGTACTTC. It translates to CASSLGTGQYEQYF.

Of note for this clone: Compared with germline, one end of the junction differs, possibly owing to a read error. J is TRBJ2-3 and V is TRBV7-8, with 10 positions matching TRBD2. In germline, CDR1 is SGHVS, CDR2 FQNEAQ. The CDR3 is 15 amino acids. CDR3 residues: CASSLAGALPDTQYF. CDR3 sequence (DNA): TGTGCCAGCAGCCTAGCGGGAGCCCTCCCAGATACGCAGTATTTT.

V and J are TRBV19 and TRBJ2-7; D is perhaps TRBD2 (6 bases). The V end lost 2 bases, the J end lost 6 bases, and 8 bases lay between the germline ends. The germline CDR1 and CDR2 sequences are LNHDA and SQIVND (reference sequence). The CDR3 sequence is 12 residues long. The CDR3 here is CASSIRGGEQYF. The CDR3 DNA sequence: TGTGCCAGTAGTATAAGGGGAGGCGAGCAGTACTTC.

The rearrangement joins TRBV5-5 to TRBJ1-2; weak D call: TRBD1 (6 bases). Germline V CDR1 and CDR2: SGHKS, YYEKEE (reference sequence). The CDR3 has 13 residues. Trimming took off 4 bases at V and 5 bases at J, with 12 bases between the two ends. The CDR3 coding sequence is TGTGCCAGCAGCGTTCTACAGGGTTATGGCTACACCTTC. The encoded protein is CASSVLQGYGYTF.

The table lists this clone with a count of one. J is TRBJ1-3 and V is TRBV11-3, with D hard to call. Per germline, CDR1 SGHNT and CDR2 YENEEA. V was clipped by 5 bases and J by 2 bases, with 13 bases between them. The CDR3 extends over 15 amino acids. This CDR3 is CASSPYRSAGNTIYF. The CDR3 nucleotides read TGTGCCAGCAGCCCCTATCGCAGCGCTGGAAACACCATATATTTT.

This chain connects TRBV2 to TRBJ2-3; maybe TRBD2 (5 bases). The V and J ends lost 8 bases and 0 bases respectively, with 24 bases between them. The CDR3 is made up of 18 amino acids. Germline loops: CDR1 SNHLY, CDR2 FYNNEI. CDR3 bases: TGTGCCAGCTTAGGTACGGACGGACGGGGATCTAGCACAGATACGCAGTATTTT. Protein sequence: CASLGTDGRGSSTDTQYF.

The chain uses TRBV7-2 and TRBJ2-3; 9 bases are shared with TRBD2. The germline gives CDR1 SGHTA, CDR2 FQGNSA. V lost 6 bases, J lost 4 bases, and 8 bases stayed unmatched. This CDR3 region has 15 residues. Here the CDR3 DNA reads TGTGCCAGCAGTAGAGGGACTAGCTGGTCAGATACGCAGTATTTT. As protein: CASSRGTSWSDTQYF.

The CDR3 here is CASSTSGSPFFETQYF. In DNA, the CDR3 is TGTGCCAGTAGCACTAGCGGGAGTCCTTTTTTTGAGACCCAGTACTTC. The chain carries TRBV19 and TRBJ2-5, with TRBD2 matching 11 bases. Germline V lookup: CDR1 LNHDA, CDR2 SQIVND (reference sequence). The CDR3 consists of 16 residues. J gave up 5 bases and V 6 bases, and 11 bases lay outside the gene matches.

V usage is TRBV7-2 and J usage is TRBJ2-7; tentative D call: TRBD2 (5 bases). The V gene's germline CDR1 is SGHTA and CDR2 FQGNSA. The CDR3 is 14 residues long. V was cut by 2 bases and J by 9 bases, with 17 bases left in between. CDR3 DNA: TGTGCCAGCAGCTTAAACGACGGGGATGCTTGGCAGTACTTC. It encodes CASSLNDGDAWQYF. Combining the CDR3 with reference TRBV7-2 and TRBJ2-7 gives the whole variable domain GAGVSQSPSNKVTEKGKDVELRCDPISGHTALYWYRQSLGQGLEFLIYFQGNSAPDKSGLPSDRFSAERTGGSVSTLTIQRTQQEDSAVYLCASSLNDGDAWQYFGPGTRLTVT.

The J gene is TRBJ2-7, the V gene TRBV7-9; D perhaps matches TRBD2 (6 bases). The V gene lost 1 base and the J gene lost 3 bases, with 16 bases spanning the gap. Germline CDR1 SEHNR, CDR2 FQNEAQ (reference sequence). This CDR3 contains 16 residues. The CDR3 sequence: CASSLGRGTLNYEQYF. Written as DNA, the CDR3 is TGTGCCAGCAGCTTAGGGCGGGGTACATTAAACTACGAGCAGTACTTC. Using reference TRBV7-9 and TRBJ2-7 for the parts outside the CDR3, the full variable domain is DTGVSQNPRHKITKRGQNVTFRCDPISEHNRLYWYRQTLGQGPEFLTYFQNEAQLEKSRLLSDRFSAERPKGSFSTLEIQRTEQGDSAMYLCASSLGRGTLNYEQYFGPGTRLTVT.

The J gene is TRBJ2-3, the V gene TRBV9; 8 bases align to TRBD2. The V and J ends lost 1 base and 6 bases, in that order; junction bases with no gene match: 7. Germline V gene lookup returns CDR1 SGDLS and CDR2 YYNGEE. The CDR3 runs 15 residues. This chain's CDR3 is CASSVFGRAADTQYF. CDR3 sequence (DNA): TGTGCCAGCAGCGTATTCGGGAGGGCGGCGGATACGCAGTATTTT.

The chain joins TRBV29-1 to TRBJ2-3; 9 bases map to TRBD1. This CDR3 has 15 amino acids. Germline-derived CDR1 and CDR2 are SQVTM and ANQGSEA. Trimming removed 4 bases from V and 4 bases from J; junction bases left unmatched: 9. CDR3 nucleotide sequence: TGCAGCGTTGTTAGGGACAGGGATATCTCAGATACGCAGTATTTT. Protein: CSVVRDRDISDTQYF.

The chain employs TRBV7-2 and TRBJ2-3; 7 nucleotides agree with TRBD1. The germline V gene has CDR1 SGHTA and CDR2 FQGNSA. CDR3 length: 14 residues. Germline trimming cut 5 bases from V and 2 bases from J; bases unmatched to any gene: 4. For the CDR3, the DNA is TGTGCCAGCAGCCTCGGGACAGACACAGATACGCAGTATTTT. Protein sequence: CASSLGTDTDTQYF.

The sample holds one count of this clone. The chain carries TRBV6-5 and TRBJ1-2; 8 positions match TRBD1. Trimming removed 6 bases from V and 7 bases from J; junction bases left unmatched: 7. CDR1 and CDR2 from the germline V gene are MNHEY and SVGAGI. This CDR3 has 13 residues. CDR3 in amino acids: CASRETGGAGYTF. The DNA for the CDR3 is TGTGCCAGCAGAGAAACAGGGGGTGCTGGCTACACCTTC.

The V and J genes are TRBV29-1 and TRBJ2-7, with D maybe TRBD2 (5 bases). The CDR3 covers 11 residues. Germline CDR1 and CDR2: SQVTM and ANQGSEA. V was shortened by 4 bases and J by 5 bases, with 9 bases between the two germline ends. For the CDR3, the DNA is TGCAGCGTTGGGGAGATCCACGAGCAGTACTTC. Amino acids: CSVGEIHEQYF.

The rearrangement uses TRBV10-2 and TRBJ1-1; the D is unclear. The CDR3 contains 13 residues. V was trimmed by 6 bases and J by 0 bases, leaving 8 bases between them. Germline V gene lookup returns CDR1 WSHSY and CDR2 SAAADI. In DNA form, the CDR3 reads TGCGCCAGCAGCCACAGTATGAACACTGAAGCTTTCTTT. Protein product: CASSHSMNTEAFF.

The chain couples TRBV6-1 to TRBJ2-7; D is unresolved. V gave up 1 base and J gave up 2 bases, with 3 bases separating them. CDR3 size: 12 residues. Germline V lookup: CDR1 MNHNS, CDR2 SASEGT. CDR3 region: CASSEGPYEQYF. The CDR3 coding sequence is TGTGCCAGCAGTGAAGGGCCCTACGAGCAGTACTTC.

This rearrangement joins TRBV5-1 to TRBJ2-5; 8 nucleotides agree with TRBD2. J was trimmed by 1 base and V by 3 bases; bases with no gene match: 2. The CDR3 has 14 residues. Germline V CDR1 and CDR2: SGHRS, YFSETQ. CDR3 in amino acids: CASSYGTSQETQYF. CDR3 nucleotide sequence: TGCGCCAGCAGCTACGGGACTAGCCAAGAGACCCAGTACTTC. The full variable domain, rest sourced from reference TRBV5-1 and TRBJ2-5, is KAGVTQTPRYLIKTRGQQVTLSCSPISGHRSVSWYQQTPGQGLQFLFEYFSETQRNKGNFPGRFSGRQFSNSRSEMNVSTLELGDSALYLCASSYGTSQETQYFGPGTRLLVL.